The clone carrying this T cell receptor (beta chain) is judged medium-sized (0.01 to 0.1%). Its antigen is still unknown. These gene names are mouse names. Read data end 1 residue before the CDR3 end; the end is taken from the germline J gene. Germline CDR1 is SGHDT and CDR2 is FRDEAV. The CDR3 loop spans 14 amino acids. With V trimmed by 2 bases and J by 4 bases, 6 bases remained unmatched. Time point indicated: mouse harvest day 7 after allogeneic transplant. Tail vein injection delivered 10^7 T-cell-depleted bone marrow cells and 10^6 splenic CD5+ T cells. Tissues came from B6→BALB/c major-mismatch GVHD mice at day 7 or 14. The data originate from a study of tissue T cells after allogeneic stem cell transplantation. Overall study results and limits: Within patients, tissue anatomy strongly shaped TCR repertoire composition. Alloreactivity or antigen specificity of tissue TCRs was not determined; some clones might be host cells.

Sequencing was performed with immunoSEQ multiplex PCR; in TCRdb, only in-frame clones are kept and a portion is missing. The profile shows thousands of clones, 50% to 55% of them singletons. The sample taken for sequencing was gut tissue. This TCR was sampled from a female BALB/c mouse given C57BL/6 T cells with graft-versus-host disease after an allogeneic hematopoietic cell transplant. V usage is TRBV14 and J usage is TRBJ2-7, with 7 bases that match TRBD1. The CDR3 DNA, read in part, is TGTGCCAGCAGTTTACAGGGGAGGAAATATGAACAGTAC. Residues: CASSLQGRKYEQY. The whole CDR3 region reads CASSLQGRKYEQYF. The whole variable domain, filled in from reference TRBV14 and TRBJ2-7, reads EAGVTQSPRYAVLQEGQAVSFWCDPISGHDTLYWYQQPRDQGPQLLVYFRDEAVIDNSQLPSDRFSAVRPKGTNSTLKIQSAKQGDTATYLCASSLQGRKYEQYFGPGTRLTVL.